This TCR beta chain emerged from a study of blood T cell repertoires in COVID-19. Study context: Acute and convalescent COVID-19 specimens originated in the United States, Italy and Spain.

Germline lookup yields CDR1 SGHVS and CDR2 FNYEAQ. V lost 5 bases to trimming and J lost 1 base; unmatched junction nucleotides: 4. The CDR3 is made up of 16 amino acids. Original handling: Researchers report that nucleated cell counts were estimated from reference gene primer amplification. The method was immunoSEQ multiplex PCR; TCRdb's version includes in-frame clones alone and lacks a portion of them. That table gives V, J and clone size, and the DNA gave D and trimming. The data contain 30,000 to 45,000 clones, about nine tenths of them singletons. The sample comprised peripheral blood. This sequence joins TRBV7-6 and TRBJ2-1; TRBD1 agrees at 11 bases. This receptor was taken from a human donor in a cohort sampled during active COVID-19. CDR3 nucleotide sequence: TGTGCCAGCAGCCTGGGACAGGGGGTTTCCTACAATGAGCAGTTCTTC. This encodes CASSLGQGVSYNEQFF.